This T cell receptor (beta chain) is drawn from a study of shared clonotypes between healthy human individuals. Naive CD8 cells comprised CD45RO-negative, CCR7-positively selected cells, excluding terminally differentiated effector memory CD45RA+ cells. The germline V and J ends were trimmed by 5 bases and 3 bases, with 9 bases remaining between them. This CDR3 region has 12 residues. Germline CDR1 and CDR2: SGHRS and YFSETQ. Generated by immunoSEQ multiplex PCR, the TCRdb table keeps only in-frame clones and is missing some. The data hold about 2,200,000 clones, with more than 85% observed a single time.

This receptor was obtained from a man aged 18 to 30 in good health. Some clones in this sample may be carry-over from other donors' samples. The chain couples TRBV5-1 to TRBJ2-7; D is perhaps TRBD2 (5 bases). Sequenced sample: naive CD8+ T cells from PBMCs. CDR3 bases: TGCGCCAGCAGTTACCGGGACTACGAGCAGTACTTC. Amino acids: CASSYRDYEQYF.